A selection of T cell receptor beta chains follows, all from one sample in a study of T cell responses to AZD1222 COVID-19 vaccine. Assay: immunoSEQ multiplex PCR; the TCRdb copy retains only in-frame clones and omits some. The data hold 72,000 or so clones, with 80% to 90% observed a single time. The source was peripheral blood, collected 28 days after the second AZD1222 dose. These receptors originate from an adult who received the AZD1222 COVID-19 vaccine. The conserved cysteine and the conserved F or W are not part of the CDR3 here. Fields, in order: CDR3 length, V gene, CDR3 protein.

>13|TRBV5-1
ASSYGQGVAGELF
>11|TRBV5-4
ASSLDGNYGYT
>12|TRBV29-1
SVGRRVSDTEAF
>13|TRBV12-5
ASGPGQGYSGELF
>15|TRBV12-5
ASGPPQAGGRGNEQF
>11|TRBV5-6
ASSLRGTYEQY
>13|TRBV6-5
ASSYSGRARGEQY
>15|TRBV6-1
ASSEARLAGFSYEQY
>13|TRBV5-4
ASSPDRVSSYEQY
>12|TRBV6-6
ASSYSRDRDEQY
>15|TRBV6-2/TRBV6-3
ASSYSGIFPGTDTQY
>19|TRBV21-1
ASSKALWDRDNPPMNTEAF
>13|TRBV7-8
ASSLESVQNTEAF
>11|TRBV19
ASSSQAQETQY
>18|TRBV14
ASSPDSDRGGFSSYNEQF
>13|TRBV5-5
ASTPPGGYGNTIY
>11|TRBV5-8
ASSLEWDREAF